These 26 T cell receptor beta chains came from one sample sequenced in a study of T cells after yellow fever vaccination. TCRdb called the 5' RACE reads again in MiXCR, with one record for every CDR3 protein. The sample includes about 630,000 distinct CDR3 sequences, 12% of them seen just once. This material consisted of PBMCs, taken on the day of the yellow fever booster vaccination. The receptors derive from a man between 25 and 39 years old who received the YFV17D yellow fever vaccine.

CDR3 in amino acids: CASVTLGVGEQFF. The CDR3 nucleotides read TGTGCCAGCGTGACTTTGGGGGTTGGTGAGCAGTTCTTC. V usage is TRBV12-3 or TRBV12-4 and J usage is TRBJ2-1; the D call may be TRBD1 or TRBD2 (5 bases each). The CDR3 has 13 residues. With 8 bases removed from V and 9 bases from J, the gap between germline ends came to 17 bases.

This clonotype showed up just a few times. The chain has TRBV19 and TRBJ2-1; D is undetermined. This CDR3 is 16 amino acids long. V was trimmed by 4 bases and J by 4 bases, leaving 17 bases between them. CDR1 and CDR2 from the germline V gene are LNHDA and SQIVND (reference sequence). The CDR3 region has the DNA TGTGCCAGTAGTAGCGGCCGGGCTGCCCAGTACAATGAGCAGTTCTTC. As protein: CASSSGRAAQYNEQFF. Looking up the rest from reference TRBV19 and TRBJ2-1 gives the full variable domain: DGGITQSPKYLFRKEGQNVTLSCEQNLNHDAMYWYRQDPGQGLRLIYYSQIVNDFQKGDIAEGYSVSREKKESFPLTVTSAQKNPTAFYLCASSSGRAAQYNEQFFGPGTRLTVL.

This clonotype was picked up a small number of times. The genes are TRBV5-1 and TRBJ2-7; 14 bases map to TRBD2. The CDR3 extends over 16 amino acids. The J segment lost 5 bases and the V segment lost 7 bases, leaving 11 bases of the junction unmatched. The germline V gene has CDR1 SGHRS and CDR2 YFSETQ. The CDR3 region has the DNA TGCGCCAGCGGATCGGGACTAGCGGGAGTTAAAGACGAGCAGTACTTC. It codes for CASGSGLAGVKDEQYF.

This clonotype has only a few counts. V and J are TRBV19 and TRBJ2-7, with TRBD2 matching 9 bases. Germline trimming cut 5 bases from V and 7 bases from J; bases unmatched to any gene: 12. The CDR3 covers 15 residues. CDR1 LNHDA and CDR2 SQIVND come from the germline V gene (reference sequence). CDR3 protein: CASSPFLAGVGEQYF. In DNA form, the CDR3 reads TGTGCCAGTAGTCCTTTTTTAGCGGGAGTGGGGGAGCAGTACTTC.

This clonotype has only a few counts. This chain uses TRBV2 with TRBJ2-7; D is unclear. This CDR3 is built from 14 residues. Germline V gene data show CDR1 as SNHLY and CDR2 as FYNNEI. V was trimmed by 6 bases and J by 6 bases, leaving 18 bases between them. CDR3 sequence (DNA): TGTGCCAGCAGGGAGACCTCCAGGACGGGCGAGCAGTACTTC. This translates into CASRETSRTGEQYF.

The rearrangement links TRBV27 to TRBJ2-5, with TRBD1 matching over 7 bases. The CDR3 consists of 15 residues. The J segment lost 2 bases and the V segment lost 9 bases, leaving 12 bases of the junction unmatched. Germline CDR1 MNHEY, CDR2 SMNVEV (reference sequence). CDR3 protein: CASSGTDDEQETQYF. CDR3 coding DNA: TGTGCCAGTTCGGGGACAGACGACGAACAAGAGACCCAGTACTTC.

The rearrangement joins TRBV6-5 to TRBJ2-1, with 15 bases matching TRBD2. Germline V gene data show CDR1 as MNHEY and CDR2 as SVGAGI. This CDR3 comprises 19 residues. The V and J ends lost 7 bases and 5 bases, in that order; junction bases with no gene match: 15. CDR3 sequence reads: CASKYSGLAGGPSDNEQFF. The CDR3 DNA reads TGTGCCAGCAAATACTCTGGACTAGCGGGAGGGCCCTCGGACAATGAGCAGTTCTTC.

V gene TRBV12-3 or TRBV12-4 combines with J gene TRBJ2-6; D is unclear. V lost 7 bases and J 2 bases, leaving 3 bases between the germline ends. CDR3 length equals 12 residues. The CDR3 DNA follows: TGTGCCAGCACCCCTGGGGCCAACGTCCTGACTTTC. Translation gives CASTPGANVLTF.

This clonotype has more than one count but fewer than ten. The CDR3 nucleotides are TGTGCCAGCAGCTTAGAGGGACGGAGGGGCGAAAAACTGTTTTTT. Translation: CASSLEGRRGEKLFF. The chain joins TRBV7-9 to TRBJ1-4; D perhaps matches TRBD1 (5 bases). CDR1 is SEHNR and CDR2 is FQNEAQ in the germline V gene (reference sequence). This CDR3 is 15 amino acids long. V lost 1 base to trimming and J lost 8 bases, with 14 bases between them.

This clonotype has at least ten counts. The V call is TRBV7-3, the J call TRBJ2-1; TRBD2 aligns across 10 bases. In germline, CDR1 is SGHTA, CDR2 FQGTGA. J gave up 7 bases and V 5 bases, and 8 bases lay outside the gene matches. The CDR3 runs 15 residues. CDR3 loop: CASSVQLAGNNEQFF. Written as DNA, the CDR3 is TGTGCCAGCAGCGTCCAACTAGCGGGAAATAATGAGCAGTTCTTC.

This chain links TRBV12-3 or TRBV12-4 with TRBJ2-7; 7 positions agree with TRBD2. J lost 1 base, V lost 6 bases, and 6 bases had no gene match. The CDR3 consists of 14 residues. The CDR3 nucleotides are TGTGCCAGCAGGAATAGCGGGTCTTCCTACGAGCAGTACTTC. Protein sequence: CASRNSGSSYEQYF.

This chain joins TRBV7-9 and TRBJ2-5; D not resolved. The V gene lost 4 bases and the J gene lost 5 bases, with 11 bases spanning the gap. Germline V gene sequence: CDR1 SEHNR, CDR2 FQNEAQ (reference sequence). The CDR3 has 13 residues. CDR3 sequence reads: CASSSGVAETQYF. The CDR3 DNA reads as TGTGCCAGCAGCTCTGGCGTGGCGGAGACCCAGTACTTC. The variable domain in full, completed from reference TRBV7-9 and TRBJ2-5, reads DTGVSQNPRHKITKRGQNVTFRCDPISEHNRLYWYRQTLGQGPEFLTYFQNEAQLEKSRLLSDRFSAERPKGSFSTLEIQRTEQGDSAMYLCASSSGVAETQYFGPGTRLLVL.

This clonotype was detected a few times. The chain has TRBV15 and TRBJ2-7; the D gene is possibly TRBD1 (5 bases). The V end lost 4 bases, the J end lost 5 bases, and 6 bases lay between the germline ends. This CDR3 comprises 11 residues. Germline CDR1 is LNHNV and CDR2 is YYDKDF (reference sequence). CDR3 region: CATSTGHEQYF. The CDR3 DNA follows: TGTGCCACCAGCACAGGGCACGAGCAGTACTTC.

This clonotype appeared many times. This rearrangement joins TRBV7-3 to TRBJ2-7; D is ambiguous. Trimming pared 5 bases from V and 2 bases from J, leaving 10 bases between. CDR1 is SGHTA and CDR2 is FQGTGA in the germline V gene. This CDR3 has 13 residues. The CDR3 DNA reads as TGTGCCAGCAGCCTAGACACGACCTACGAGCAGTACTTC. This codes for CASSLDTTYEQYF. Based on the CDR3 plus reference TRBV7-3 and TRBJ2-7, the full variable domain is GAGVSQTPSNKVTEKGKYVELRCDPISGHTALYWYRQSLGQGPEFLIYFQGTGAADDSGLPNDRFFAVRPEGSVSTLKIQRTERGDSAVYLCASSLDTTYEQYFGPGTRLTVT.

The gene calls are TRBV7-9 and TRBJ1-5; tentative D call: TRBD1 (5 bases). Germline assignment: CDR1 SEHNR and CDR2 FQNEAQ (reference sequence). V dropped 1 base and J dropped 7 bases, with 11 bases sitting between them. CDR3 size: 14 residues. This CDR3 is CASSLDGASQPQHF. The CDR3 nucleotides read TGTGCCAGCAGCTTAGATGGGGCATCCCAGCCCCAGCATTTT.

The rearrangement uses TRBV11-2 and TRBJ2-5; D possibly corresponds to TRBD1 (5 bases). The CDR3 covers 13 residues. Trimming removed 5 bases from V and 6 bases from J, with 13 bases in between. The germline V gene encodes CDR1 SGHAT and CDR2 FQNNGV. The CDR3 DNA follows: TGTGCCAGCAGCGGAAGGGGCGGAAAGACCCAGTACTTC. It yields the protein CASSGRGGKTQYF.

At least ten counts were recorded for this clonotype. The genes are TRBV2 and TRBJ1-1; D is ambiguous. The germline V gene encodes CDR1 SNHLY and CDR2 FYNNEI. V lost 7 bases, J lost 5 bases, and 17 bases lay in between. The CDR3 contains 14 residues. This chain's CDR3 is CASTRRESSTEAFF. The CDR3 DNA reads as TGTGCCAGCACGCGCCGTGAGAGTTCGACTGAAGCTTTCTTT.

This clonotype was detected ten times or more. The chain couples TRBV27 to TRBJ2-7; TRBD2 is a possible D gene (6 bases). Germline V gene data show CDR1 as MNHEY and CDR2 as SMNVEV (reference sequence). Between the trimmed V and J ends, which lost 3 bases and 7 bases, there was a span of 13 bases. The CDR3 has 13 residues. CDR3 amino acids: CASSFSGRGEQYF. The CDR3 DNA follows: TGTGCCAGCAGTTTTAGCGGACGGGGGGAGCAGTACTTC.

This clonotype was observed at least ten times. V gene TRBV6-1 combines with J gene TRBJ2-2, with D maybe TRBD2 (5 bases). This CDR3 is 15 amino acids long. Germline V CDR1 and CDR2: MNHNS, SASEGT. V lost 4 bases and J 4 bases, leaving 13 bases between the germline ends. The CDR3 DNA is TGTGCCAGCAGTGCTAGCCTCCTGGCCACCGGGGAGCTGTTTTTT. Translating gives CASSASLLATGELFF.

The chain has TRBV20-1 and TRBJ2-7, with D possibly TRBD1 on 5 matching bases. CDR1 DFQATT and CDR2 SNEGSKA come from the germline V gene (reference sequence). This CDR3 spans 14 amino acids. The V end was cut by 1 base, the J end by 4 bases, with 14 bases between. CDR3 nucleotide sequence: TGCAGTGCTAGAGGACAGATCAACAGTTACGAGCAGTACTTC. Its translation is CSARGQINSYEQYF.

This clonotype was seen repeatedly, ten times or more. The CDR3 reads CASSFLGDYEQYF. DNA of the CDR3: TGTGCCAGCAGTTTTCTCGGAGACTACGAGCAGTACTTC. The chain carries TRBV27 and TRBJ2-7; no reliable D call. CDR1 is MNHEY and CDR2 is SMNVEV in the germline V gene (reference sequence). The CDR3 is made up of 13 amino acids. Trimming shortened V by 3 bases and J by 3 bases, and 9 bases separated the two germline ends.

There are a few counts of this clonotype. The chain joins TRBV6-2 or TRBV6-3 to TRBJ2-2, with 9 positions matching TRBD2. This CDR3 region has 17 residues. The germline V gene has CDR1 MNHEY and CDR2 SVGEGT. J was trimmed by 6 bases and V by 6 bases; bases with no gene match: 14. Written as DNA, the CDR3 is TGTGCCAGCAGCTCCCGGGGAAGCGGGAGGTTTTCCGGGGAGCTGTTTTTT. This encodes CASSSRGSGRFSGELFF.

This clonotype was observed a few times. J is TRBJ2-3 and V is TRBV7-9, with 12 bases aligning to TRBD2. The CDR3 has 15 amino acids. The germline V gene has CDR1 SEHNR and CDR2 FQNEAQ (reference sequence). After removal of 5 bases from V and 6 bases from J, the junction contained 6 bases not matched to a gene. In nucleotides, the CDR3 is TGTGCCAGCAGCAAGACTAGCGGGAGTTCGGATACGCAGTATTTT. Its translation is CASSKTSGSSDTQYF.

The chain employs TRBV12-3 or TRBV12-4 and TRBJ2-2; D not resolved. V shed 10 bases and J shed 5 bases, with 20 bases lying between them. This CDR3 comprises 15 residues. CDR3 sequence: CAILNGRAATGELFF. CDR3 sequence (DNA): TGTGCCATACTCAATGGACGCGCGGCTACCGGGGAGCTGTTTTTT.

The CDR3 DNA reads TGTGCCACCAGCAGAGATTTCTCTCACAATGAGCAGTTCTTC. Amino acids: CATSRDFSHNEQFF. V and J are TRBV15 and TRBJ2-1, with no clear D. Germline V CDR1 and CDR2: LNHNV, YYDKDF (reference sequence). The V and J ends lost 0 bases and 5 bases respectively, with 8 bases between them. This CDR3 comprises 14 residues.

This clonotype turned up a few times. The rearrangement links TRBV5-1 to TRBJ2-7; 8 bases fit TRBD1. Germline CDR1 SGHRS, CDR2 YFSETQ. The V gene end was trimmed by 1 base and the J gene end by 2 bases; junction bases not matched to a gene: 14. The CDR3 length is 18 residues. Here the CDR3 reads CASSLLQGVGLSAYEQYF. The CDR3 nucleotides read TGCGCCAGCAGCTTGTTACAGGGGGTTGGTCTCTCTGCCTACGAGCAGTACTTC.